These 13 T cell receptor beta chains originate from one sample sequenced in a study of shared clonotypes between healthy human individuals (dated by TCRdb to 2018 to 2020). The library was generated by the immunoSEQ multiplex PCR assay. This immuneACCESS table, as held by TCRdb, lists in-frame sequences with V and J called but not all clones. Of the missing ones, under half trace to an unresolved V gene in checked studies; the others have no known cause. The sample yields around 2,100,000 clones; about 95% were counted once. 1% to 1.5% of the sample comes from the top ten. CD8 naive samples were obtained by positive selection for CCR7 among CD45RO-negative cells, yielding a CD45RA+CCR7+ population from which TemRA cells were excluded. Sample: naive CD8+ T cells sorted from blood. Read against the paper, the sample's cell subset or site label means: CD45RA+CCR7+. The receptors shown here come from a man between 18 and 35 years old in good health.

This clone occurred once. The chain couples TRBV27 to TRBJ1-3; D is possibly TRBD1 (6 bases). This CDR3 spans 15 amino acids. Trimming removed 2 bases at V and 5 bases at J, with 13 bases between. Germline V gene sequence: CDR1 MNHEY, CDR2 SMNVEV (reference sequence). CDR3 coding DNA: TGTGCCAGCAGTTTAGCCGGGACACTTAGAAACACCATATATTTT. It translates to CASSLAGTLRNTIYF.

The rearrangement links TRBV18 to TRBJ1-1; D not certain. CDR1 KGHSH and CDR2 LQKENI come from the germline V gene. The CDR3 is 14 residues long. V was trimmed by 3 bases and J by 0 bases, leaving 8 bases between them. CDR3 sequence (DNA): TGTGCCAGCTCACCGCGGACGGTGAACACTGAAGCTTTCTTT. Translating it yields CASSPRTVNTEAFF.

The chain links TRBV4-1 to TRBJ1-1; 8 bases match TRBD1. The germline gives CDR1 MGHRA, CDR2 YSYEKL. V shed 3 bases, J shed 1 base, and the junction held 4 bases outside the gene matches. This CDR3 is built from 15 residues. The DNA for the CDR3 is TGCGCCAGCAGCCATGGTGGGACAGGGAACACTGAAGCTTTCTTT. This codes for CASSHGGTGNTEAFF.

The rearrangement uses TRBV10-3 and TRBJ2-3; 10 bases fit TRBD1. Germline CDR1 ENHRY, CDR2 SYGVKD. Germline trimming cut 3 bases from V and 4 bases from J; bases unmatched to any gene: 13. CDR3 length equals 18 residues. The CDR3 loop reads CAISDPSSGTGVADTQYF. The CDR3, as DNA: TGTGCCATCAGTGACCCATCATCCGGGACAGGGGTGGCAGATACGCAGTATTTT.

The chain employs TRBV7-9 and TRBJ2-7, with unresolved D. The ends were cut back, 8 bases at V and 1 base at J, with 12 bases in the middle. This CDR3 has 13 residues. CDR1 and CDR2 (germline): SEHNR, FQNEAQ (reference sequence). The CDR3 sequence: CASESLISYEQYF. For the CDR3, the DNA is TGTGCCAGCGAGTCCCTCATTTCCTACGAGCAGTACTTC.

This sequence joins TRBV5-6 and TRBJ2-2, with a tentative D call TRBD2 (5 bases). The CDR3 is made up of 15 amino acids. Trimming pared 0 bases from V and 7 bases from J, leaving 13 bases between. Per the germline V gene, CDR1 is SGHDT and CDR2 is YYEEEE. The CDR3 region has the DNA TGTGCCAGCAGCTTGGGTGAAGGACTGGGCGGGGAGCTGTTTTTT. Translating gives CASSLGEGLGGELFF.

The sample holds one count of this clone. The junction departs from germline at one end; a sequencing error may be responsible. The sample holds other DNA sequences that translate to the same CDR3. CDR3 bases: TGTGCCAGCAGCTTGGACGGGAGTCTCTACGAGCAGTATTTC. Protein product: CASSLDGSLYEQYF. This chain joins TRBV5-4 and TRBJ2-7; D perhaps matches TRBD2 (6 bases). The CDR3 runs 14 residues. Germline CDR1 and CDR2: SGHNT and YYREEE (reference sequence).

In nucleotides, the CDR3 is TGTGCCAGCAGCTTTTCAACAGGGATCTCGAACACCGGGGAGCTGTTTTTT. Amino acids: CASSFSTGISNTGELFF. The gene calls are TRBV7-9 and TRBJ2-2, with D possibly being TRBD1 (6 bases). The CDR3 totals 17 residues. Trimming stripped 3 bases from V and 0 bases from J, with 14 bases between. Germline V gives CDR1 SEHNR, CDR2 FQNEAQ (reference sequence).

The rearrangement uses TRBV19 and TRBJ2-2; the match to TRBD1 covers 7 bases. Per the germline V gene, CDR1 is LNHDA and CDR2 is SQIVND (reference sequence). This CDR3 spans 18 amino acids. V gave up 7 bases and J gave up 0 bases; unmatched junction bases: 14. The CDR3 nucleotides read TGTGCCAGTAAAGGGGGCCGCTCCCTTAAACCGAACACCGGGGAGCTGTTTTTT. It is translated as CASKGGRSLKPNTGELFF.

This clone was detected once. V gene TRBV11-2 combines with J gene TRBJ2-7, with no clear D. V gave up 3 bases and J gave up 4 bases, with 13 bases separating them. Germline assignment: CDR1 SGHAT and CDR2 FQNNGV. The CDR3 spans 14 residues. The CDR3 DNA follows: TGTGCCAGCAGCTTGGCCCCTCACTCATACGAGCAGTACTTC. Translated, it gives CASSLAPHSYEQYF.

V is TRBV5-4 and J is TRBJ2-3, with 8 bases fitting TRBD1. There are 15 residues in the CDR3. Germline V lookup: CDR1 SGHNT, CDR2 YYREEE (reference sequence). The J segment lost 6 bases and the V segment lost 0 bases, leaving 6 bases of the junction unmatched. The CDR3 DNA reads as TGTGCCAGCAGCTTGGGGACAGGGACAAGTGATACGCAGTATTTT. Translation: CASSLGTGTSDTQYF.

This chain joins TRBV28 and TRBJ2-7, with 9 bases matching TRBD1. V dropped 7 bases and J dropped 3; count of bases not matched to a gene: 10. Germline V gene data show CDR1 as MDHEN and CDR2 as SYDVKM. CDR3 length equals 15 residues. The CDR3 DNA reads TGTGCCAGCACCCTACAACAGGGGGCGAGCTACGAGCAGTACTTC. Its protein product is CASTLQQGASYEQYF.

The V gene is TRBV7-8, the J gene TRBJ2-7, with 8 bases lining up with TRBD2. Unmatched junction bases numbered 6, after V lost 4 bases and J lost 1 base. The germline V gene has CDR1 SGHVS and CDR2 FQNEAQ. The CDR3 consists of 15 residues. The CDR3 region is CASSSSGSGSYEQYF. DNA for the CDR3: TGTGCCAGCAGCTCGAGCGGGAGCGGGTCCTACGAGCAGTACTTC.